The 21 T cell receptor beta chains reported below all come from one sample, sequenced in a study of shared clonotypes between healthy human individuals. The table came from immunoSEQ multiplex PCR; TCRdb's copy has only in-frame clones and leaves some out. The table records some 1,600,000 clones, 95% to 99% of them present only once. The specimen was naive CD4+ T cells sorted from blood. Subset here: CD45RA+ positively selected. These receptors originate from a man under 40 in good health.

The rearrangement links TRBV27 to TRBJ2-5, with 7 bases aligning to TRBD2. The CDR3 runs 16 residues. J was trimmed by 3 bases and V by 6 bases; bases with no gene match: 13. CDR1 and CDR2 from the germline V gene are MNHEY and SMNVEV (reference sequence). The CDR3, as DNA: TGTGCCAGCAGGACGGCTAGCGGAGGTGGTAAAGAGACCCAGTACTTC. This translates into CASRTASGGGKETQYF.

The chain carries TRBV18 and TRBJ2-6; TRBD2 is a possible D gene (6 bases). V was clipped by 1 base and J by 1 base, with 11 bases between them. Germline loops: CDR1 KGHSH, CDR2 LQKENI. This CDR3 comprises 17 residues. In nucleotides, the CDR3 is TGTGCCAGCTCACCACGCCCCGGGAGTTCTGGGGCCAACGTCCTGACTTTC. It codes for CASSPRPGSSGANVLTF.

As DNA, the CDR3 is TGTGCCAGCAGCTTAGATGGGACTAGCGGGACCTACGAGCAGTACTTC. Translated, it gives CASSLDGTSGTYEQYF. This chain uses TRBV7-9 with TRBJ2-7, with 13 bases matching TRBD2. Germline values: CDR1 SEHNR, CDR2 FQNEAQ (reference sequence). The ends lost 1 base at V and 2 bases at J; junction bases unmatched: 2. The CDR3 spans 16 residues. Looking up the rest from reference TRBV7-9 and TRBJ2-7 gives the full variable domain: DTGVSQNPRHKITKRGQNVTFRCDPISEHNRLYWYRQTLGQGPEFLTYFQNEAQLEKSRLLSDRFSAERPKGSFSTLEIQRTEQGDSAMYLCASSLDGTSGTYEQYFGPGTRLTVT.

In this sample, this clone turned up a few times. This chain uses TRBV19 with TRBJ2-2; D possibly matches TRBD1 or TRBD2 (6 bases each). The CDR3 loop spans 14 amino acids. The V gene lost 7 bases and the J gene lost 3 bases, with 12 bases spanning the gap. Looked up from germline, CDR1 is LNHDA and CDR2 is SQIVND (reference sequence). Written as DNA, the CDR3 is TGTGCCAGTACCTCGGGGGCCTACACCGGGGAGCTGTTTTTT. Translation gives CASTSGAYTGELFF.

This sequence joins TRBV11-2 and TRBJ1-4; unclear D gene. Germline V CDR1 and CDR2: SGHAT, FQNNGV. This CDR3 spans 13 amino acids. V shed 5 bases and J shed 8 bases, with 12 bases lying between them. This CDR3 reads CASSLGSGEKLFF. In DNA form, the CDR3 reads TGTGCCAGCAGCCTCGGGAGCGGGGAAAAACTGTTTTTT.

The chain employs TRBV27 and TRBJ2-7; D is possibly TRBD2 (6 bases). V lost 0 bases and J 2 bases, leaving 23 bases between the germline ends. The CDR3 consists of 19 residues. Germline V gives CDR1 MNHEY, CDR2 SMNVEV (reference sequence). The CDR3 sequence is CASSLSLVGEERGPYEQYF. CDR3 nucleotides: TGTGCCAGCAGTTTATCTTTAGTCGGGGAGGAGAGGGGTCCCTACGAGCAGTACTTC.

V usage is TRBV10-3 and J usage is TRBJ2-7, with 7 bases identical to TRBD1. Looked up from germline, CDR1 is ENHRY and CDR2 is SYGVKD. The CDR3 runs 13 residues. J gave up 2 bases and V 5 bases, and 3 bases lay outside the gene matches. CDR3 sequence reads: CAISTGVAYEQYF. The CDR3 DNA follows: TGTGCCATCAGTACAGGGGTTGCCTACGAGCAGTACTTC.

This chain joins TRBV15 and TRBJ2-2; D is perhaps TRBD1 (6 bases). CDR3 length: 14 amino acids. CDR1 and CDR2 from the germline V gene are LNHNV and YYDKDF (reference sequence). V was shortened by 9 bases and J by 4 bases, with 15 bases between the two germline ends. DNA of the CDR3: TGTGCCACACTCAGGGGAGAACTCACCGGGGAGCTGTTTTTT. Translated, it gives CATLRGELTGELFF.

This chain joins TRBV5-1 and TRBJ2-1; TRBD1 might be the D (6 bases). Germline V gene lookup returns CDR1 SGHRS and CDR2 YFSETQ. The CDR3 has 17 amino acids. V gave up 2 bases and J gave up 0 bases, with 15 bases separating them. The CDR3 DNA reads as TGCGCCAGCAGCTTAGCCGGGACACCGAGCTCCTACAATGAGCAGTTCTTC. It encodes CASSLAGTPSSYNEQFF.

This CDR3 is CATSSRRGQYF. CDR3 in DNA: TGTGCCACCAGCAGTCGACGGGGGCAGTACTTC. The rearrangement uses TRBV15 and TRBJ2-7; maybe TRBD2 (5 bases). Germline-derived CDR1 and CDR2 are LNHNV and YYDKDF (reference sequence). This CDR3 has 11 residues. The ends were cut back, 3 bases at V and 9 bases at J, with 9 bases in the middle. The full variable domain, completed using reference TRBV15 and TRBJ2-7, is DAMVIQNPRYQVTQFGKPVTLSCSQTLNHNVMYWYQQKSSQAPKLLFHYYDKDFNNEADTPDNFQSRRPNTSFCFLDIRSPGLGDTAMYLCATSSRRGQYFGPGTRLTVT.

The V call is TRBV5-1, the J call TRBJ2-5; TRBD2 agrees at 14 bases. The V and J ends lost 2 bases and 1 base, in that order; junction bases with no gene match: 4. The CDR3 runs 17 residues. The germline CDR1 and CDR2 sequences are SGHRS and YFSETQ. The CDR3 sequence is CASSFPGTSGSQETQYF. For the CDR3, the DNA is TGCGCCAGCAGCTTCCCCGGGACTAGCGGGAGCCAAGAGACCCAGTACTTC.

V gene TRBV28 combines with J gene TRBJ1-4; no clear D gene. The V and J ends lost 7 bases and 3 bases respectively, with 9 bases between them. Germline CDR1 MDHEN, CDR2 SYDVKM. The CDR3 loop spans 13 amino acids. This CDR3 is CASTSGANEKLFF. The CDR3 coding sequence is TGTGCCAGCACGAGTGGGGCTAATGAAAAACTGTTTTTT.

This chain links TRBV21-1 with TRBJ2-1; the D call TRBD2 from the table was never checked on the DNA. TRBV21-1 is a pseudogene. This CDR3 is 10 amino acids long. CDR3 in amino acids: CASSTNEQFF. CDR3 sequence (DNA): TGTGCCAGCAGCACGAATGAGCAGTTCTTC.

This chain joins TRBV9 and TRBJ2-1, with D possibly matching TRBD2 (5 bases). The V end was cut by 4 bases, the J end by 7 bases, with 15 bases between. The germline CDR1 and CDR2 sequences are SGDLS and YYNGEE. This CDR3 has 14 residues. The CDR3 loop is CASSPVLGDNEQFF. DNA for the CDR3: TGTGCCAGCAGCCCCGTCCTGGGAGATAATGAGCAGTTCTTC.

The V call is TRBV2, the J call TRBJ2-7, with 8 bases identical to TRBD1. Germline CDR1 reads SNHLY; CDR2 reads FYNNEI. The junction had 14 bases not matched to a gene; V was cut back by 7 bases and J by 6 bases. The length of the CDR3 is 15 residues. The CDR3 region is CASTHLDRGVAEQYF. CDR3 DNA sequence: TGTGCCAGCACTCATCTCGACAGGGGAGTCGCCGAGCAGTACTTC.

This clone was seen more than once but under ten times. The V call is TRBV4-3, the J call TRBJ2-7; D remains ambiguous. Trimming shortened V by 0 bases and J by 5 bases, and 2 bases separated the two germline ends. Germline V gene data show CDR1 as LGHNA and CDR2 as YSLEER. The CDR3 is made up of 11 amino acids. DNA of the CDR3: TGCGCCAGCAGCCAAGACAACGAGCAGTACTTC. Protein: CASSQDNEQYF.

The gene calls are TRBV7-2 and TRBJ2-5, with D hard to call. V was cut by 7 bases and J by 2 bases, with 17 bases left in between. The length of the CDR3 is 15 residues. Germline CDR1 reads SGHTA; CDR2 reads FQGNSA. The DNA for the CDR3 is TGTGCCAGCACCATTTACCCCGCCCGGCAAGAGACCCAGTACTTC. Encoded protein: CASTIYPARQETQYF. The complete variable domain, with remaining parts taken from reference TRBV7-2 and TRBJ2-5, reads GAGVSQSPSNKVTEKGKDVELRCDPISGHTALYWYRQSLGQGLEFLIYFQGNSAPDKSGLPSDRFSAERTGGSVSTLTIQRTQQEDSAVYLCASTIYPARQETQYFGPGTRLLVL.

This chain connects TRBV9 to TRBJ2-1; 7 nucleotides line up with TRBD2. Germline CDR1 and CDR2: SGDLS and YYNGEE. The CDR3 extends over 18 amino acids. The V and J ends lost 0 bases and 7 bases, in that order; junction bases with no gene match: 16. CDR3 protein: CASSVADRGGGLRNEQFF. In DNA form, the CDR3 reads TGTGCCAGCAGCGTAGCGGATCGGGGCGGGGGACTCCGAAATGAGCAGTTCTTC.

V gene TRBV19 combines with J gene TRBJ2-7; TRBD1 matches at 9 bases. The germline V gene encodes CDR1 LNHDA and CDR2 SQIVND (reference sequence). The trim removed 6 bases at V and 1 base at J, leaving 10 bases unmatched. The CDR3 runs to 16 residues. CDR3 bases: TGTGCCAGTAGAGTTGCCGGGACAGGGAAGTCCTACGAGCAGTACTTC. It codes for CASRVAGTGKSYEQYF.

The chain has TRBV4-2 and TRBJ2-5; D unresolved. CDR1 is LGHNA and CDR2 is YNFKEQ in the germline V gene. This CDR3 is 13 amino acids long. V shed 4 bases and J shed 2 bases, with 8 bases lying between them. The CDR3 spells CASSPRIQETQYF. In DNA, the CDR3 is TGTGCCAGCAGCCCTAGGATACAAGAGACCCAGTACTTC.

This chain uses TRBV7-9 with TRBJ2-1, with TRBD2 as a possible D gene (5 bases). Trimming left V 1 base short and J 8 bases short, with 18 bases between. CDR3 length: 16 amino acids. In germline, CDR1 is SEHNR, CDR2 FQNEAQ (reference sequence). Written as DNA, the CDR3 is TGTGCCAGCAGCTTAGATCTATCCCTAGCTGTCGATGAGCAGTTCTTC. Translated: CASSLDLSLAVDEQFF.